This T cell receptor beta chain was sequenced for a study of T-cell memory formation after mild COVID-19. Study outcomes and limitations: CD8+ contracting clones occupied EMRA, while CD4+ ones occupied mainly CM and EM. The finding that pre-infection memory included some responding clones suggested that cross-reactive memory joined.

Remarks on this clonotype: Its antigen is unknown.

TCRdb reprocessed the 5' RACE reads with MiXCR, giving one entry per CDR3 protein. The sample gives about 320,000 distinct CDR3 sequences, around 15% of which show up once; 21% is in the top ten. The sequenced material came from PBMCs or a T cell subset sorted from them (not recorded which). This receptor was taken from a man between 18 and 29 years old who had mild COVID-19 (a few samples of this study predate the infection). Cell type and time point are not known.

For the CDR3, the DNA is TGCAGTGCCCTCCCCTTTGACAGGGGGAATCCTGAAGCTTTCTTT. It yields the protein CSALPFDRGNPEAFF. The chain employs TRBV20-1 and TRBJ1-1, with 9 bases fitting TRBD1. The germline CDR1 and CDR2 sequences are DFQATT and SNEGSKA (reference sequence). Trimming removed 6 bases from V and 6 bases from J; junction bases left unmatched: 14. The CDR3 extends over 15 amino acids.